This T cell receptor (beta chain) derives from a study of cytomegalovirus exposure and HLA in healthy donors. Findings and caveats of the study: In a later analysis, a genetic analysis reported fewer productive-TCR N-insertions in an Asian-associated ancestry cluster than the cohort average.

The V end was cut by 0 bases, the J end by 0 bases, with 6 bases between. This CDR3 spans 14 amino acids. Germline-derived CDR1 and CDR2 are KGHSH and LQKENI. PCR primers comprised 60 Vbeta and 13 Jbeta primers. Measured with immunoSEQ multiplex PCR; TCRdb has only the in-frame clones, and not every one. This table holds some 110,000 clones. Each donor was nominally healthy when sampled (though unrecorded immune exposures were likely). A note on this clone: What it recognizes is unknown.

The clonotype originates from a man aged 25-40 years in good health and CMV-seronegative. Material: PBMCs. This chain connects TRBV18 to TRBJ2-7; possible D gene TRBD2, 5 bases. CDR3 in amino acids: CASSPPAGSYEQYF. The CDR3, as DNA: TGTGCCAGCTCACCACCGGCGGGCTCCTACGAGCAGTACTTC. The complete variable domain, with remaining parts taken from reference TRBV18 and TRBJ2-7, reads NAGVMQNPRHLVRRRGQEARLRCSPMKGHSHVYWYRQLPEEGLKFMVYLQKENIIDESGMPKERFSAEFPKEGPSILRIQQVVRGDSAAYFCASSPPAGSYEQYFGPGTRLTVT.